This T cell receptor beta chain was identified in a study of cytomegalovirus exposure and HLA in healthy donors (dated by TCRdb to about 2017). With regard to the full study: An earlier analysis of several hundred of the donors reported approximately 260 Gb of sequence data and some 110 million unique TCR beta sequences obtained from around 170 million T cells. Rather than drawing on any new phenotypic data, the later analysis identified candidate immune exposures from TCR beta sequences and the way those sequences occurred across donors. Typing coverage differed by locus: A, B, C, DRB1 and DQB1 were typed in about 629-640 donors, DQA1 in around 500, DPA1 in 606, and DPB1 in approximately 450. To predict cytomegalovirus infection status, the study combined high-throughput TCR immunosequencing, statistical association of individual TCRs with disease status, and machine learning. HLA typing covered class I and class II loci at four-digit resolution. The T cell repertoires of 670 or so subjects were profiled by immunosequencing and related to cytomegalovirus serostatus. Four to six DR-DQ haplotypes were handled as single units for association and clustering, since linkage in the cohort was strong. Donor age, sex, ethnicity and CMV serostatus were collected together with the repertoire data. The study aimed to test whether cataloging public T cell receptors could reveal signatures of past pathogen exposure. On average, roughly 240,000 unique TCR beta nucleotide sequences were sequenced per donor among some 430 genotyped donors of the cohort, with about 17% of those sequences being non-productive. A separate validation cohort of some 130 different subjects was used in addition to the roughly 720-subject first cohort. Genome-wide SNP genotypes for about three fifths of the roughly 670 donors were used in a later genetic analysis, which treated that subset as a discovery cohort. A later analysis re-analyzed previously published TCR beta repertoires from approximately 700 donors and added high-resolution HLA genotyping to study TCR occurrence patterns. In an earlier analysis of 550 to 700 of the donors, high-throughput TCR beta sequencing was used to judge whether each TCR beta V gene segment behaved as functional or pseudogenic. About 280 gigabases of sequencing data and around 85 million unique TCR sequences made up an early release that covered 640 HLA-typed donors. Every discovery cohort repertoire had been produced on one sequencing platform. Of the 300 to 450 genotyped donors, roughly 76% were placed in the genetic ancestry cluster associated with self-reported Caucasian donors.

Study-wide findings and limitations: This cohort had only TCR beta chains sequenced, and the lack of alpha or paired-chain data limited which features could be detected. The only immune exposure information available for the cohort was CMV serostatus. Because counts were too low, around 18 rarely observed V segments, including chromosome 9 orphons, were left out of the earlier analysis of about 500 of the donors. HLA typing was unavailable for some donors at each locus, so association tests used only the typed subset. A later analysis found that HLA-associated TCR beta chains were more clonally expanded and had lower generation probabilities than equally common non-associated chains. In a later analysis, most CMV-associated TCR beta chains were found to appear HLA-restricted, with HLA associations seemingly driven largely by CMV exposure. Most TCR sequences were seen in very few donors, while some public TCRs were found in many individuals. Linkage disequilibrium might explain the correlated functional status among segregating V segments, but an unknown experimental factor could not be ruled out. According to a later analysis, parvovirus B19, influenza, CMV and Epstein-Barr virus appeared linked to several top co-occurrence clusters. Strong co-occurrence of HLA alleles, especially DR and DQ, made assigning TCR associations to individual alleles difficult. The presence/absence analyses assumed that sequencing depth was roughly uniform across donors, and that assumption may not be true. In a later analysis, 15,000 to 20,000 TCR beta sequences were associated with specific HLA alleles at a false discovery rate of 0.05. An association between a missense DCLRE1C variant and V-gene and J-gene trimming of TCR beta chains was found in a later genetic analysis and replicated in an independent cohort. Some IMGT-functional V segments, including TRBV6-2 and TRBV6-3, could not be told apart with the 87-base-pair reads, so those segments were excluded. The classifier was reported to diagnose cytomegalovirus status with high specificity and sensitivity in both the original and validation cohorts. A later analysis found that TCR association rates varied across HLA loci, with DRB1 alleles showing the most associated TCRs and HLA-C alleles the fewest. A further reported finding was that TCR beta sequences accurately predicted the HLA-A and HLA-B alleles for most subjects in the first cohort. In an earlier analysis of roughly 500 of the donors, most TCR beta V segments appeared in productive rearrangements about 87% or about 30% of the time, broadly matching IMGT annotations. According to the authors, the approach could potentially be generalized to other disease states and immunological phenotypes. According to a later genetic analysis, donors in an Asian-associated ancestry cluster had fewer N-insertions in productive TCRs than the roughly 700-donor mean. In the study, around 160 TCR beta chains were listed as associated with cytomegalovirus. In vitro tests confirmed that three of the cytomegalovirus-associated TCR beta chains recognize cytomegalovirus antigens. The sequencing pipeline was judged likely to have produced a cluster of highly shared sequence variants as a technical artifact.

The receptor library was made with the immunoSEQ multiplex PCR assay. The multiplex PCR relied on a mix of 60 forward primers for TCR Vbeta segments and 13 reverse primers for TCR Jbeta segments. The CDR3 region of rearranged TCR beta genes was amplified from genomic DNA with a multiplex PCR assay. The Illumina HiSeq System was used to sequence the amplified TCR beta libraries as 87-base-pair reads. The study's processing was this. A later analysis tallied 75 million to 95 million unique TCR beta chains across the 700 or so repertoires, and some 10 million of those chains were shared by two or more donors. A nearest-neighbor algorithm error-corrected the raw reads and collapsed the reads into unique sequences, merging closely related sequences to remove PCR and sequencing errors. Alignment of CDR3 sequences to IMGT reference sequences was used to assign V, D and J gene segments. For a sequence to be retained, a match of at least six nucleotides was required to both a V gene segment and a J gene segment. Rearrangements were classified as productive when the CDR3 lacked stop codons and remained in frame with V and J, and all other rearrangements were classified as non-productive. Following IMGT convention, CDR3 was defined as the stretch from the second conserved V-encoded cysteine to the conserved J-encoded phenylalanine. Sequences without an unambiguous match to a single V gene segment were excluded from the earlier analysis of approximately 560 of the donors. An earlier analysis of several hundred of the donors called V segments functional above 56.7% productive rearrangements and segregating when the between-donor standard deviation exceeded 5%. A statistical classification framework was built for diagnosing cytomegalovirus status from the catalog of TCR beta chain sequences. A later analysis assigned V and J genes by comparing TCR nucleotide sequences with IMGT/GENE-DB human TR gene sequences. The TCRdist pipeline was used in a later analysis to assign CDR3 sequences and most-parsimonious VDJ recombination scenarios. In a later analysis, every TCR beta chain was defined by the combination of its CDR3 amino acid sequence and its V-gene family, and reads without a unique V-gene family were dropped. A later analysis removed 500 to 600 highly shared, low-generation-probability nucleotide sequences to deal with suspected cross-contamination and a sequencing artifact. For each public chain, a later analysis derived a clonal expansion index from normalized ranks of inferred template counts within each repertoire. In a later analysis, generation probabilities were computed using a VDJ recombination model fitted to out-of-frame rearrangements, and the results were checked against IGoR. In a later analysis, TCR-TCR, TCR-HLA and TCR-CMV co-occurrence was scored with hypergeometric tests, and a repertoire-size bias correction was applied to TCR pairs. In a later analysis, false discovery rates were estimated by permuting HLA or CMV assignments 20 times. In a later analysis, co-occurring TCRs were grouped using DBSCAN, with TCRdist sequence similarity added in when clustering inside HLA-allele-positive subsets. For co-occurrence clustering, repertoires with fewer than 30,000 or more than 120,000 public chains were excluded, along with about five repertoires with anomalous nucleotide sharing. This immuneACCESS table, as held by TCRdb, lists in-frame sequences with V and J called but not all clones. Of the missing ones, under half trace to an unresolved V gene in checked studies; the others have no known cause. D and trimming were read from the DNA, whereas the V and J calls and clone size are those reported in that table. This sample comprises approximately 80,000 clones, 70% to 80% of them detected only once. Around 20% of the sample goes to the ten largest clones.

Unmatched junction bases come to 16, with V trimmed by 3 bases and J by 8 bases. The CDR3 has 19 amino acids, counting the end cysteine and phenylalanine. Just the 57-base CDR3 DNA is kept, in frame starting at base 1. To note about this clone: The specificity of this receptor is unknown. Base qualities are not provided; no much larger clone lies one nucleotide away.

The cohort comprised around 700 healthy bone marrow donors. At the time of sampling, all cohort members were nominally healthy, though unrecorded immune exposures were likely present. The donor was CMV seropositive and belonged to the group of about 290 seropositive cohort members. Every donor gave a peripheral blood sample, and the peripheral blood mononuclear cells from that sample were used for TCR beta sequencing. The Qiagen DNeasy Blood Extraction Kit was used to extract genomic DNA from the blood cell samples. Sequenced sample: PBMCs. This TCR came from a man aged 25-40 years in good health and CMV-seropositive. The rearrangement joined TRBV23-1 to TRBJ2-2; 12 bases in the junction line up with TRBD2. TRBV23-1 is designated an ORF whose function remains uncertain. Read as DNA, the sequence is TGCGCCAGCAGTCACCGGGGACTAGCGGGCAACCGCTGGGGGGGGGAGCTGTTTTTT. This codes for CASSHRGLAGNRWGGELFF.